The rows below give T cell receptor beta chains drawn from one sample of a study of T cells after posttransplantation cyclophosphamide. Assay: immunoSEQ multiplex PCR; the TCRdb copy retains only in-frame clones and omits some. The table records more than 7,000 clones without singletons, the ten largest covering approximately 3.6%. Sequenced here: PBMCs, sampled about 350 days after allogeneic stem cell transplant with posttransplant cyclophosphamide. The receptors here all came from a male patient aged 50 or older who received an allogeneic stem cell transplant from a related donor and was CMV-positive. Some T cells may possibly be graft donor cells. Both conserved end residues are part of each CDR3. Fields, in order: clone size, D gene, J gene, V gene, CDR3 DNA, CDR3 protein. D genes are given only for firm matches. The listing skips clone size in some rows; elsewhere it reads once, few, many or a size class.

>many|-|TRBJ2-5|TRBV6-1
TGTGCCAGCAGTCGGCTAGCCGGTCACCAAGAGACCCAGTACTTC
CASSRLAGHQETQYF
>many|TRBD2|TRBJ2-1|TRBV9
TGTGCCAGCAGCGCAGAGGGGACTAGTTACAATGAGCAGTTCTTC
CASSAEGTSYNEQFF
>many|TRBD1|TRBJ1-6|TRBV14
TGTGCCAGCAGCCCCCGCACAGGGGAGCCCCTCCACTTT
CASSPRTGEPLHF
>many|TRBD2|TRBJ2-1|TRBV5-5
TGTGCCAGCAGCCCCGGGGGACTAGCGGACTACAATGAGCAGTTCTTC
CASSPGGLADYNEQFF
>many|TRBD2|TRBJ2-3|TRBV9
TGTGCCAGCAGCGTAGTGGGACTAGCGGGGGGCACAGATACGCAGTATTTT
CASSVVGLAGGTDTQYF
>many|TRBD2|TRBJ2-5|TRBV28
TGTGCCAGCAGTTCGGGGACTAGCGTGCCCGAGACCCAGTACTTC
CASSSGTSVPETQYF
>many|TRBD2|TRBJ2-7|TRBV2
TGTGCCAGCAGTGATTTCCTAGCGGAGAAGGAGCAGTACTTC
CASSDFLAEKEQYF
>many|-|TRBJ2-7|TRBV5-1
TGCGCCAGCAGCGCGGGCCAGGCAGCCTACGAGCAGTACTTC
CASSAGQAAYEQYF
>few|-|TRBJ2-3|TRBV29-1
TGCAGCGGTGCGGGACTTTTGATAGGTACGCAGTATTTT
CSGAGLLIGTQYF
>many|TRBD2|TRBJ2-2|TRBV9
TGTGCCAGCAGCGTAGGACTAGCGGGGGGGAACACCGGGGAGCTGTTTTTT
CASSVGLAGGNTGELFF
>many|-|TRBJ2-4|TRBV19
TGTGCCAGTAGTATTGAGATAGCCAAAAACATTCAGTACTTC
CASSIEIAKNIQYF
>many|-|TRBJ2-1|TRBV11-2
TGTGCCAGCAGCCTAGGGTTGCCAGGAAACAATGAGCAGTTCTTC
CASSLGLPGNNEQFF
>many|-|TRBJ1-4|TRBV7-2
TGTGCCAGCAGCTTACAATCCCTCACAGGGATGAATGAAAAACTGTTTTTT
CASSLQSLTGMNEKLFF
>many|-|TRBJ1-1|TRBV14
TGTGCCAGCAGCCAAGATGGGGAAGGACTGACCACTGAAGCTTTCTTT
CASSQDGEGLTTEAFF
>medium-sized|-|TRBJ1-6|TRBV2
TGTGCCAGCACCCCGGCGGGGGACCTATATAATTCACCCCTCCACTTT
CASTPAGDLYNSPLHF
>many|TRBD2|TRBJ2-4|TRBV15
TGTGCCACCAGCAGAGATTACTCTAGCGGGAGAGCCAAAAACATTCAGTACTTC
CATSRDYSSGRAKNIQYF
>many|TRBD1|TRBJ2-7|TRBV9
TGTGCCAGCAGCGTTTCCGGGGCAGGGGGCCACGAGCAGTACTTC
CASSVSGAGGHEQYF
>many|-|TRBJ1-4|TRBV4-3
TGCGCCAGCTCAAAGGGGGGGGGATTCGGAGAAAAACTGTTTTTT
CASSKGGGFGEKLFF
>-|TRBD1|TRBJ2-5|TRBV7-2
TGTGCCAGCAGCTTAGTGCAGGGGGCAGAGACCCAGTACTTC
CASSLVQGAETQYF
>many|-|TRBJ2-4|TRBV7-2
TGTGCCAGCAGCTTAGGACTTACAAACATTCAGTACTTC
CASSLGLTNIQYF
>many|-|TRBJ2-4|TRBV5-5
TGTGCCAGCAGCCTACGACTAGTGGCTGACATTCAGTACTTC
CASSLRLVADIQYF
>medium-sized|TRBD2|TRBJ2-7|TRBV11-2
TGTGCCAGCAGCTTAGTAGTGGGCGGGGGGCTCCTCGAGCAGTACTTC
CASSLVVGGGLLEQYF
>medium-sized|TRBD2|TRBJ2-2|TRBV10-3
TGTGCCATCAGTGACCTGACTAGCGGGGGGGCCGGCGGGGAGCTGTTTTTT
CAISDLTSGGAGGELFF
>many|-|TRBJ2-3|TRBV7-2
TGTGCCAGCAGCTTAGACAGGATTAGCACAGATACGCAGTATTTT
CASSLDRISTDTQYF
>many|-|TRBJ2-7|TRBV7-2
TGTGCCAGCAGCTTTGCAAGCGGGTTTTCCTACGAGCAGTACTTC
CASSFASGFSYEQYF